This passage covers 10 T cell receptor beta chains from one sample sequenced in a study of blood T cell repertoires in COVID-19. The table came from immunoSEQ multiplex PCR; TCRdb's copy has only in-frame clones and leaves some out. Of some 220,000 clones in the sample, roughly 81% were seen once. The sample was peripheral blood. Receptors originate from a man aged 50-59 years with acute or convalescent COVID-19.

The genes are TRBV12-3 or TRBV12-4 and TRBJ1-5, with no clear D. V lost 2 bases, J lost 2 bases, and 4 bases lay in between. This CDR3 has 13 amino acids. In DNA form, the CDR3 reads TGTGCCAGCAGTTTATTCGGCAATCAGCCCCAGCATTTT. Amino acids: CASSLFGNQPQHF.

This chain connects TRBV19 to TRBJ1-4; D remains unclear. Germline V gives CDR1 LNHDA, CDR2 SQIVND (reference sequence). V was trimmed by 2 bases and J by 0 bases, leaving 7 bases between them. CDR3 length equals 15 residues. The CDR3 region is CASSIIHATNEKLFF. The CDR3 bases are TGTGCCAGTAGTATAATCCATGCAACTAATGAAAAACTGTTTTTT.

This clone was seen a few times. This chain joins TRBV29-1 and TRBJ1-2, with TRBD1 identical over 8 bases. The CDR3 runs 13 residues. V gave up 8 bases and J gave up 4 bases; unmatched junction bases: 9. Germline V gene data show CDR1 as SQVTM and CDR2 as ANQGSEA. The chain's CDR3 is CSIKGQAGYGYTF. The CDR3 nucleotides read TGCAGCATCAAGGGACAGGCGGGCTATGGCTACACCTTC. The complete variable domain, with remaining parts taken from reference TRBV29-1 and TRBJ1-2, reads SAVISQKPSRDICQRGTSLTIQCQVDSQVTMMFWYRQQPGQSLTLIATANQGSEATYESGFVIDKFPISRPNLTFSTLTVSNMSPEDSSIYLCSIKGQAGYGYTFGSGTRLTVV.

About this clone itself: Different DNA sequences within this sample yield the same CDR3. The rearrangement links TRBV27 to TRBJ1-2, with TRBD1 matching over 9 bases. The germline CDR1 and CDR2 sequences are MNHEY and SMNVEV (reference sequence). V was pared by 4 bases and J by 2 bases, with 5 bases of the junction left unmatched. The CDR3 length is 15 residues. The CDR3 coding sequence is TGTGCCAGCAGTTCCCCGGGACAGGGCAACTATGGCTACACCTTC. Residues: CASSSPGQGNYGYTF.

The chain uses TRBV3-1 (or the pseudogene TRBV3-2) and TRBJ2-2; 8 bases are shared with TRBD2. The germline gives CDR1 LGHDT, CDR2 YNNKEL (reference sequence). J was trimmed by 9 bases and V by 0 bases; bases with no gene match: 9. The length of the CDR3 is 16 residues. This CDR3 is CASSQEGGGPSRELFF. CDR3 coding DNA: TGTGCCAGCAGCCAAGAAGGCGGGGGGCCATCTAGGGAGCTGTTTTTT.

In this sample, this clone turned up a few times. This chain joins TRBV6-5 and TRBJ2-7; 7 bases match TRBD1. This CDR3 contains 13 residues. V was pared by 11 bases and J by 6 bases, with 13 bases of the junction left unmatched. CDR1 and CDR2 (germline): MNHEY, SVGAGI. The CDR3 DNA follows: TGTGCCGCCGGGACAGCCCGCTGGGGCGAGCAGTACTTC. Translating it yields CAAGTARWGEQYF.

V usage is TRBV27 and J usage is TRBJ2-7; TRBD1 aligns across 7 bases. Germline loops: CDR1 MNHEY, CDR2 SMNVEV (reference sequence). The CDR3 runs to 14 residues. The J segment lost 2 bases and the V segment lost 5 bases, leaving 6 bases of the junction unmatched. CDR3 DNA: TGTGCCAGCAGTGAGTGGACAGGACCCTACGAGCAGTACTTC. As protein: CASSEWTGPYEQYF.

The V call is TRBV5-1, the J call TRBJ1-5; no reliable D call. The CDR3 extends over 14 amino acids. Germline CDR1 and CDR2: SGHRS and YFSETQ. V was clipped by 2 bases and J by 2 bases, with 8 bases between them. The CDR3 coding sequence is TGCGCCAGCAGCTTAAGCCCGGGCAATCAGCCCCAGCATTTT. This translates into CASSLSPGNQPQHF.

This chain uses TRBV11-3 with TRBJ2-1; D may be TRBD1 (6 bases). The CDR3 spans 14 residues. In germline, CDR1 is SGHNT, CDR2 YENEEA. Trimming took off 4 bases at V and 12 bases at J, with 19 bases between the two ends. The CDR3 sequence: CASSYGVGAGRQFF. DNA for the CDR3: TGTGCCAGCAGCTACGGGGTGGGGGCAGGAAGGCAGTTCTTC.

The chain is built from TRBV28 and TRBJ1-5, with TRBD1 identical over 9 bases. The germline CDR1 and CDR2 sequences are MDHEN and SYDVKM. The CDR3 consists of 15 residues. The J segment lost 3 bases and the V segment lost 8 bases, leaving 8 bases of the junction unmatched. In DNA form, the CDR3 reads TGTGCCAGCGCCCCCCGGGACAGGGTCAATCAGCCCCAGCATTTT. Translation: CASAPRDRVNQPQHF. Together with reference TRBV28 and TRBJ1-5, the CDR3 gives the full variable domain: DVKVTQSSRYLVKRTGEKVFLECVQDMDHENMFWYRQDPGLGLRLIYFSYDVKMKEKGDIPEGYSVSREKKERFSLILESASTNQTSMYLCASAPRDRVNQPQHFGDGTRLSIL.